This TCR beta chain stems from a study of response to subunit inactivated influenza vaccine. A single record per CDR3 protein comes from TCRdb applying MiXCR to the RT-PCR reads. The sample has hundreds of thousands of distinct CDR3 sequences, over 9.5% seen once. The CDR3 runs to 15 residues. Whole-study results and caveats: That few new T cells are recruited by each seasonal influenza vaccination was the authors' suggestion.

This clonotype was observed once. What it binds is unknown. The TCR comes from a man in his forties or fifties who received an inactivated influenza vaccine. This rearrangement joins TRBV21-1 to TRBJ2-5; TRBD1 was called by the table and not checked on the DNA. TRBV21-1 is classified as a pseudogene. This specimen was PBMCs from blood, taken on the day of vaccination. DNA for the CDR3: TGTGCCAGCAGCAAAGGGTGGGACCCGGGGGAGACCCAGTACTTC. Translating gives CASSKGWDPGETQYF.